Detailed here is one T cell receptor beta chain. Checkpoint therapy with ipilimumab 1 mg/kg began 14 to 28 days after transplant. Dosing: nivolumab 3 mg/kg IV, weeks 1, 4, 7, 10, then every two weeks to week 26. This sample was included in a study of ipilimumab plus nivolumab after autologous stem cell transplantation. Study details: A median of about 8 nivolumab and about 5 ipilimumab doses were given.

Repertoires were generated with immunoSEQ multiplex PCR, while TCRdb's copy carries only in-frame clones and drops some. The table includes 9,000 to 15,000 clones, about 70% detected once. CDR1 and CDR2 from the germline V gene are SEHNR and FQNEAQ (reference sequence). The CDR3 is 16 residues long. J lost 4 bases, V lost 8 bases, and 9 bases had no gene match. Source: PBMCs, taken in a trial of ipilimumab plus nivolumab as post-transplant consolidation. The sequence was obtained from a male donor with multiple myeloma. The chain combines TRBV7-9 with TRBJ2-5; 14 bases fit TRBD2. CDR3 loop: CASAPRLAGGGETQYF. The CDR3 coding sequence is TGTGCCAGCGCCCCCAGACTAGCGGGGGGGGGAGAGACCCAGTACTTC.